One and the same sample provided the 6 T cell receptor beta chains below, sequenced in a study of blood T cell repertoires in COVID-19. TCRdb's copy holds only in-frame clones and misses some; the assay was immunoSEQ multiplex PCR. Of under 250,000 clones listed, 65% to 90% are singletons. The sequencing input was peripheral blood. The source of these receptors is a woman in her 70s with COVID-19, enrolled during active disease.

The rearrangement uses TRBV14 and TRBJ2-3, with TRBD2 matching over 8 bases. CDR1 SGHDN and CDR2 FVKESK come from the germline V gene. V was pared by 2 bases and J by 4 bases, with 8 bases of the junction left unmatched. The CDR3 runs to 16 residues. The CDR3 here is CASSQRTSRYSDTQYF. The CDR3 coding sequence is TGTGCCAGCAGCCAACGGACTAGCCGTTACTCAGATACGCAGTATTTT.

Turning to this clone: One end of the junction fails to match germline, which may point to a read error. This chain joins TRBV5-5 and TRBJ2-1; possibly TRBD2 for D (7 bases). Germline V gives CDR1 SGHKS, CDR2 YYEKEE (reference sequence). CDR3 length: 11 amino acids. Written as DNA, the CDR3 is TGTGCCAGCAGCTTGGGACGGGGGGCCCTCTTC. Translation gives CASSLGRGALF.

The CDR3 here is CASSDTGRTQPQHF. The CDR3 DNA is TGTGCCAGCAGTGACACAGGGCGAACTCAGCCCCAGCATTTT. The chain is built from TRBV2 and TRBJ1-5; TRBD1 might be the D (6 bases). V lost 3 bases and J lost 6, with 12 bases in between. CDR3 size: 14 residues. In germline, CDR1 is SNHLY, CDR2 FYNNEI.

The chain is built from TRBV10-3 and TRBJ2-1; the match to TRBD1 covers 8 bases. Looked up from germline, CDR1 is ENHRY and CDR2 is SYGVKD. V gave up 10 bases and J gave up 2 bases; unmatched junction bases: 10. The CDR3 extends over 15 amino acids. The CDR3 sequence: CATSPGQGTYNEQFF. CDR3 sequence (DNA): TGTGCCACCTCCCCTGGACAGGGCACCTACAATGAGCAGTTCTTC.

The chain recombines TRBV11-2 with TRBJ1-3; D may be TRBD1 (5 bases). The germline V and J ends were trimmed by 2 bases and 0 bases, with 11 bases remaining between them. The CDR3 contains 16 residues. Germline CDR1 SGHAT, CDR2 FQNNGV. The CDR3 protein is CASSLLGGPSGNTIYF. DNA for the CDR3: TGTGCCAGCAGCTTATTGGGGGGACCCTCTGGAAACACCATATATTTT.

The genes are TRBV6-1 and TRBJ2-3; a possible D gene is TRBD2 (5 bases). The CDR3 length is 15 residues. Trimming took 0 bases from V and 0 from J, leaving 7 bases between them. CDR1 is MNHNS, CDR2 SASEGT, per germline. CDR3 nucleotides: TGTGCCAGCAGTGAAGCAGGACTTAGCACAGATACGCAGTATTTT. This translates into CASSEAGLSTDTQYF.